These 8 T cell receptor beta chains came from one sample sequenced in a study of cytomegalovirus exposure and HLA in healthy donors. 13 Jbeta primers and 60 Vbeta primers were used for the PCR. Only in-frame clones appear in the TCRdb table, and some are missing; sequencing was by immunoSEQ multiplex PCR. The table has about 76,000 clones, 65% to 75% seen once. The sequenced sample consisted of PBMCs. The receptor set was obtained from a woman between 40 and 50 years old in good health and CMV-seropositive.

The J gene is TRBJ1-2, the V gene TRBV4-3; D not certain. The CDR3 is 14 amino acids. V shed 2 bases and J shed 2 bases, with 9 bases lying between them. The germline V gene has CDR1 LGHNA and CDR2 YSLEER. CDR3 DNA sequence: TGCGCCAGCAGCCAAACAATCTTCAACTATGGCTACACCTTC. Translation: CASSQTIFNYGYTF.

This clone was seen only once. The chain has TRBV30 and TRBJ1-1; no definite D call. Germline V lookup: CDR1 GTSNPN, CDR2 SVGIG (reference sequence). This CDR3 is built from 14 residues. Trimming removed 4 bases at V and 2 bases at J, with 14 bases between. The CDR3 protein is CAWTGKSINTEAFF. The CDR3, as DNA: TGTGCCTGGACAGGTAAATCAATAAACACTGAAGCTTTCTTT.

This clone was observed a few times. The V and J genes are TRBV27 and TRBJ2-7, with 8 nucleotides matching TRBD1. Per the germline V gene, CDR1 is MNHEY and CDR2 is SMNVEV (reference sequence). V gave up 11 bases and J gave up 5 bases; unmatched junction bases: 14. The CDR3 is 14 residues long. The CDR3 loop is CASYAPGQGHEQYF. The CDR3 coding sequence is TGTGCCTCCTACGCTCCAGGACAGGGTCACGAGCAGTACTTC.

The rearrangement joins TRBV19 to TRBJ1-5; D is unresolved. V was trimmed by 11 bases and J by 1 base, leaving 15 bases between them. The CDR3 has 14 residues. CDR1 LNHDA and CDR2 SQIVND come from the germline V gene (reference sequence). The CDR3 reads CAGGDGRSNQPQHF. CDR3 nucleotides: TGTGCCGGAGGCGACGGGCGGAGCAATCAGCCCCAGCATTTT.

The chain carries TRBV30 and TRBJ1-2; 12 nucleotides line up with TRBD1. V was clipped by 4 bases and J by 4 bases; unmatched bases: 10. Germline V gene lookup returns CDR1 GTSNPN and CDR2 SVGIG (reference sequence). The CDR3 runs 16 residues. This CDR3 reads CAWNRPGTGGSYGYTF. CDR3 nucleotide sequence: TGTGCCTGGAACCGTCCCGGGACAGGGGGCAGCTATGGCTACACCTTC.

This clone was detected once. V is TRBV19 and J is TRBJ2-1; 9 positions agree with TRBD2. CDR3 length equals 17 residues. J was trimmed by 4 bases and V by 3 bases; bases with no gene match: 10. Per the germline V gene, CDR1 is LNHDA and CDR2 is SQIVND (reference sequence). The CDR3 coding sequence is TGTGCCAGTAGTATCCACGTGCCCAGCGGGAGGTACAATGAGCAGTTCTTC. This gives the protein CASSIHVPSGRYNEQFF.

The chain combines TRBV28 with TRBJ2-7, with TRBD2 identical over 12 bases. Per the germline V gene, CDR1 is MDHEN and CDR2 is SYDVKM. There are 19 residues in the CDR3. Trimming at V came to 2 bases and at J to 6 bases, leaving 17 bases not matched to a gene. The CDR3 bases are TGTGCCAGCAGTTTAGGTGCTAGCGGGAGGGCCTCGGAGGTAGCCGAGCAGTACTTC. It is translated as CASSLGASGRASEVAEQYF.

This clone was observed a handful of times. This chain links TRBV6-6 with TRBJ2-7; D is uncertain. V was pared by 5 bases and J by 6 bases, with 8 bases between. From germline, CDR1 is MNHNY and CDR2 SVGAGI (reference sequence). The CDR3 sequence is 11 residues long. CDR3 region: CASSAVGEQYF. The CDR3 nucleotides read TGTGCCAGCAGTGCGGTCGGCGAGCAGTACTTC.